These 27 T cell receptor beta chains were sequenced from one sample in a study of graft-versus-host responses after intestinal transplantation. The method was immunoSEQ multiplex PCR; TCRdb's version includes in-frame clones alone and lacks a portion of them. The sample comprises 95,000 to 110,000 clones, over 85% of which are singletons, and less than 1.5% rests with the top ten. These receptors lack a known antigen. Sequenced material: unstimulated CD8+ T cells sorted from spleen or lymph node cells, taken before intestinal transplant. The receptors derive from a human donor who received an intestinal transplant.

CDR3 bases: TGTGCCAGCAGCGTAGGTCACAACTATGGCTACACCTTC. This gives the protein CASSVGHNYGYTF. The chain uses TRBV27 and TRBJ1-2; no clear D. The CDR3 covers 13 residues. V shed 6 bases and J shed 2 bases, with 10 bases lying between them. Germline V gene data show CDR1 as MNHEY and CDR2 as SMNVEV (reference sequence).

The V and J genes are TRBV5-1 and TRBJ1-4; 7 bases line up with TRBD1. V lost 3 bases, J lost 5 bases, and 10 bases stayed unmatched. CDR1 and CDR2 from the germline V gene are SGHRS and YFSETQ. The CDR3 is 16 amino acids. The CDR3 protein is CASSSVEGQENEKLFF. The DNA of the CDR3 is TGCGCCAGCAGCTCGGTAGAAGGACAGGAAAATGAAAAACTGTTTTTT.

The V gene is TRBV30, the J gene TRBJ1-5; D is perhaps TRBD1 (6 bases). V was cut by 2 bases and J by 6 bases, with 20 bases left in between. CDR1 is GTSNPN and CDR2 is SVGIG in the germline V gene (reference sequence). This CDR3 spans 16 amino acids. The CDR3 nucleotides read TGTGCCTGGAGTTTGACACAGGGCGGTTTTACTCAGCCCCAGCATTTT. This gives the protein CAWSLTQGGFTQPQHF.

The chain combines TRBV5-6 with TRBJ1-1; no clear D gene. Per the germline V gene, CDR1 is SGHDT and CDR2 is YYEEEE. The length of the CDR3 is 19 residues. Trimming took 4 bases from V and 0 from J, leaving 25 bases between them. The CDR3, as DNA: TGTGCCAGCAGCCTCACCAAATACCCGTTGCCAGATATGAACACTGAAGCTTTCTTT. It encodes CASSLTKYPLPDMNTEAFF.

There are a few counts of this clone. V usage is TRBV19 and J usage is TRBJ1-6, with D possibly matching TRBD1 (5 bases). The CDR3 contains 10 residues. V lost 11 bases and J lost 9, with 8 bases in between. CDR1 and CDR2 (germline): LNHDA, SQIVND (reference sequence). The DNA of the CDR3 is TGTGCCGCGGGGCTTTCACCCCTCCACTTT. It specifies CAAGLSPLHF.

V gene TRBV6-6 combines with J gene TRBJ1-1; a weak D match, TRBD1 (6 bases). The CDR3 contains 13 residues. The V gene's germline CDR1 is MNHNY and CDR2 SVGAGI (reference sequence). The V end lost 8 bases, the J end lost 7 bases, and 17 bases lay between the germline ends. The CDR3 coding sequence is TGTGCCAGCGGAGACAGGTTTCACCTTGAAGCTTTCTTT. It codes for CASGDRFHLEAFF.

The gene calls are TRBV9 and TRBJ2-2, with unresolved D. There are 15 residues in the CDR3. V lost 0 bases, J lost 3 bases, and 9 bases lay in between. Germline CDR1 SGDLS, CDR2 YYNGEE. The CDR3 bases are TGTGCCAGCAGCGTAGATCTCCGTGACACCGGGGAGCTGTTTTTT. Its protein is CASSVDLRDTGELFF.

The chain links TRBV27 to TRBJ1-5; maybe TRBD1 (6 bases). Germline-derived CDR1 and CDR2 are MNHEY and SMNVEV (reference sequence). The CDR3 runs to 14 residues. Deletions cut 5 bases from V and 1 base from J, with 9 bases between. CDR3 in DNA: TGTGCCAGCAGTCTCCAGGGGAGCAATCAGCCCCAGCATTTT. Translated, it gives CASSLQGSNQPQHF.

This chain links TRBV7-9 with TRBJ1-6; D uncertain. Germline values: CDR1 SEHNR, CDR2 FQNEAQ (reference sequence). V lost 7 bases and J lost 8, with 15 bases in between. The CDR3 is 14 residues long. DNA for the CDR3: TGTGCCAGCAACCCGGTCAATGGTTATTCACCCCTCCACTTT. It translates to CASNPVNGYSPLHF.

CDR3 sequence reads: CASSRDNLAEQYF. The CDR3 coding sequence is TGTGCCAGCAGCCGGGACAACCTAGCGGAGCAGTATTTT. V usage is TRBV5-6 and J usage is TRBJ2-3; perhaps TRBD2 as D (7 bases). The CDR3 contains 13 residues. Trimming left V 4 bases short and J 11 bases short, with 17 bases between. The germline V gene has CDR1 SGHDT and CDR2 YYEEEE.

V usage is TRBV27 and J usage is TRBJ1-3; no firm D call. The CDR3 sequence is 17 residues long. In germline, CDR1 is MNHEY, CDR2 SMNVEV (reference sequence). V lost 5 bases and J lost 4, with 21 bases in between. This CDR3 reads CASSPQIESAAGNTIYF. The CDR3 nucleotides read TGTGCCAGCAGTCCACAAATTGAGTCGGCGGCGGGAAACACCATATATTTT.

V usage is TRBV6-5 and J usage is TRBJ2-3; 10 bases match TRBD2. This CDR3 spans 15 amino acids. CDR1 is MNHEY, CDR2 SVGAGI, per germline. J gave up 2 bases and V 6 bases, and 5 bases lay outside the gene matches. CDR3 bases: TGTGCCAGCAGGATTCTAGCGGGGGCCACAGATACGCAGTATTTT. Its translation: CASRILAGATDTQYF.

This chain links TRBV6-5 with TRBJ1-6; possibly TRBD1 for D (6 bases). The V gene lost 10 bases and the J gene lost 10 bases, with 23 bases spanning the gap. This CDR3 comprises 15 residues. The V gene's germline CDR1 is MNHEY and CDR2 SVGAGI. CDR3 sequence: CATLGRWGLGSPLHF. CDR3 nucleotides: TGTGCCACCCTGGGGCGATGGGGGCTGGGATCACCCCTCCACTTT.

The gene calls are TRBV5-4 and TRBJ2-2; D perhaps matches TRBD1 (6 bases). Between the trimmed V and J ends, which lost 3 bases and 5 bases, there was a span of 11 bases. The CDR3 consists of 14 residues. CDR1 is SGHNT and CDR2 is YYREEE in the germline V gene (reference sequence). The CDR3 nucleotides read TGTGCCAGCAGCTCGTTCCAGGGGACCGGGGAGCTGTTTTTT. Translating it yields CASSSFQGTGELFF.

This clone was observed once. The V call is TRBV7-9, the J call TRBJ1-1; perhaps TRBD1 as D (5 bases). This CDR3 comprises 15 residues. Trimming removed 4 bases at V and 11 bases at J, with 23 bases between. CDR1 is SEHNR and CDR2 is FQNEAQ in the germline V gene (reference sequence). The CDR3: CASSSPTDEMGDAFF. CDR3 nucleotide sequence: TGTGCCAGCAGCTCCCCGACAGACGAGATGGGTGACGCTTTCTTT.

V gene TRBV6-1 combines with J gene TRBJ1-1; no clear D gene. There are 15 residues in the CDR3. CDR1 MNHNS and CDR2 SASEGT come from the germline V gene. Trimming removed 4 bases at V and 0 bases at J, with 12 bases between. In DNA, the CDR3 is TGTGCCAGCAGTGTGGCAGACGCTCTGAACACTGAAGCTTTCTTT. It codes for CASSVADALNTEAFF.

The chain uses TRBV19 and TRBJ2-1, with 7 positions matching TRBD2. The ends lost 6 bases at V and 7 bases at J; junction bases unmatched: 6. CDR1 is LNHDA, CDR2 SQIVND, per germline (reference sequence). The CDR3 spans 13 residues. The DNA for the CDR3 is TGTGCCAGTAGCGGGGGGTTAATAAATGAGCAGTTCTTC. This translates into CASSGGLINEQFF.

J is TRBJ2-3 and V is TRBV27; unclear D gene. CDR1 MNHEY and CDR2 SMNVEV come from the germline V gene (reference sequence). V lost 10 bases and J lost 2, with 19 bases in between. The CDR3 sequence is 15 residues long. CDR3 sequence reads: CATGAISGPTDTQYF. The DNA for the CDR3 is TGTGCCACTGGAGCCATTTCTGGGCCCACAGATACGCAGTATTTT.

CDR3 amino acids: CASSSDGSPQHF. In nucleotides, the CDR3 is TGTGCCAGCAGTTCCGACGGGTCGCCCCAGCATTTT. This chain joins TRBV6-5 and TRBJ1-5; D unclear. Germline loops: CDR1 MNHEY, CDR2 SVGAGI. The CDR3 is 12 amino acids. V gave up 4 bases and J gave up 9 bases, with 10 bases separating them.

V gene TRBV9 combines with J gene TRBJ2-3, with D possibly matching TRBD1 (7 bases). Germline V gives CDR1 SGDLS, CDR2 YYNGEE. This CDR3 has 16 residues. V lost 0 bases and J lost 3, with 14 bases in between. CDR3 in DNA: TGTGCCAGCAGCGTAGATGAGGCAGGGGGGACAGATACGCAGTATTTT. Protein sequence: CASSVDEAGGTDTQYF.

In this sample, this clone turned up once. V and J are TRBV4-1 and TRBJ1-1; no clear D. V was shortened by 0 bases and J by 4 bases, with 9 bases between the two germline ends. CDR1 and CDR2 from the germline V gene are MGHRA and YSYEKL. The CDR3 length is 14 residues. The CDR3 reads CASSQDAGVTEAFF. DNA for the CDR3: TGCGCCAGCAGCCAAGATGCGGGTGTCACTGAAGCTTTCTTT.

The chain recombines TRBV6-1 with TRBJ1-2, with 9 bases that match TRBD1. Germline CDR1 MNHNS, CDR2 SASEGT. The CDR3 covers 15 residues. J was trimmed by 4 bases and V by 3 bases; bases with no gene match: 6. The CDR3 loop reads CASSDGTGPFYGYTF. For the CDR3, the DNA is TGTGCCAGCAGTGACGGGACAGGGCCTTTCTATGGCTACACCTTC.

This clone has a single count. The chain has TRBV29-1 and TRBJ2-7; 7 bases are shared with TRBD1. V shed 0 bases, J shed 0 bases, and the junction held 8 bases outside the gene matches. The CDR3 has 16 amino acids. Germline V gene lookup returns CDR1 SQVTM and CDR2 ANQGSEA. CDR3 amino acids: CSVEDFGDSDSYEQYF. CDR3 nucleotide sequence: TGCAGCGTTGAAGATTTCGGGGACAGTGACTCCTACGAGCAGTACTTC.

V usage is TRBV19 and J usage is TRBJ2-7, with no clear D. Germline CDR1 and CDR2: LNHDA and SQIVND (reference sequence). This CDR3 spans 14 amino acids. V gave up 4 bases and J gave up 4 bases, with 14 bases separating them. In nucleotides, the CDR3 is TGTGCCAGTAGTACTTCAGGACCCGCTTACGAGCAGTACTTC. Its protein is CASSTSGPAYEQYF.

The chain uses TRBV7-9 and TRBJ1-1; weak D call: TRBD1 (6 bases). CDR3 length equals 17 residues. The germline V and J ends were trimmed by 4 bases and 3 bases, with 21 bases remaining between them. Germline CDR1 SEHNR, CDR2 FQNEAQ (reference sequence). The CDR3 bases are TGTGCCAGCAGCTCGAAGACAGGACGTGGATGGGACACTGAAGCTTTCTTT. Its protein is CASSSKTGRGWDTEAFF.

The CDR3 coding sequence is TGCGCCAGCAGCCGCCTCCAGAACACTGAAGCTTTCTTT. Translation gives CASSRLQNTEAFF. The J gene is TRBJ1-1, the V gene TRBV4-1; no reliable D call. Per the germline V gene, CDR1 is MGHRA and CDR2 is YSYEKL. The CDR3 consists of 13 residues. Trimming cost V 4 bases and J 1 base, with 7 bases left between them.

The J gene is TRBJ1-2, the V gene TRBV7-8; perhaps TRBD1 as D (5 bases). This CDR3 is 15 amino acids long. Trimming shortened V by 0 bases and J by 0 bases, and 8 bases separated the two germline ends. Germline values: CDR1 SGHVS, CDR2 FQNEAQ. For the CDR3, the DNA is TGTGCCAGCAGCTTAGCGGGGGGTCCTAACTATGGCTACACCTTC. Protein: CASSLAGGPNYGYTF.